The 30 T cell receptor beta chains in this list originate from one sample, sequenced in a study of blood T cell repertoires in COVID-19. The assay was immunoSEQ multiplex PCR, and TCRdb's table has in-frame clones only and misses some. The data show about 120,000 clones, with 90% seen just once and roughly 2% held by the top ten. The specimen sequenced was peripheral blood. These receptors originate from a human donor with active COVID-19. The donor label of this sample is uncertain.

The chain employs TRBV5-1 and TRBJ2-7; TRBD1 agrees at 9 bases. Germline values: CDR1 SGHRS, CDR2 YFSETQ. The CDR3 sequence is 15 residues long. After removal of 5 bases from V and 2 bases from J, the junction contained 8 bases not matched to a gene. The DNA of the CDR3 is TGCGCCAGCAGTACTACCGGGACAGGGCCCTACGAGCAGTACTTC. The encoded protein is CASSTTGTGPYEQYF.

The gene calls are TRBV28 and TRBJ2-7, with TRBD1 identical over 8 bases. Germline V CDR1 and CDR2: MDHEN, SYDVKM. The junction had 14 bases not matched to a gene; V was cut back by 8 bases and J by 5 bases. CDR3 size: 15 residues. CDR3 amino acids: CASSYRGNSRDEQYF. The CDR3 nucleotides are TGTGCCAGCTCGTACAGGGGGAATAGTAGGGACGAGCAGTACTTC.

This clone was seen a single time. The J gene is TRBJ1-2, the V gene TRBV6-5; a possible D gene is TRBD1 (6 bases). The CDR3 is made up of 14 amino acids. V dropped 0 bases and J dropped 6 bases, with 11 bases sitting between them. Germline CDR1 reads MNHEY; CDR2 reads SVGAGI. CDR3 in amino acids: CASSYSARGNGYTF. The CDR3 DNA reads as TGTGCCAGCAGTTACTCTGCCAGGGGCAATGGCTACACCTTC.

The chain employs TRBV24-1 and TRBJ2-1; possibly TRBD2 for D (5 bases). This CDR3 comprises 17 residues. V shed 2 bases and J shed 4 bases, with 17 bases lying between them. Germline V CDR1 and CDR2: KGHDR, SFDVKD. DNA of the CDR3: TGTGCCACCAGTGATTGGGCCGGGATCTCCCCATACAATGAGCAGTTCTTC. The encoded protein is CATSDWAGISPYNEQFF.

This chain joins TRBV11-2 and TRBJ1-2; D not resolved. This CDR3 is 12 amino acids long. The germline V and J ends were trimmed by 5 bases and 14 bases, with 18 bases remaining between them. CDR1 and CDR2 (germline): SGHAT, FQNNGV. The CDR3 DNA reads TGTGCCAGCAGCCGTGGGCCTCCACCCTGGACCTTC. This encodes CASSRGPPPWTF.

This chain uses TRBV4-1 with TRBJ1-5; D perhaps matches TRBD1 (5 bases). Trimming removed 1 base at V and 7 bases at J, with 14 bases between. CDR3 size: 15 residues. CDR1 is MGHRA, CDR2 YSYEKL, per germline. The CDR3 loop reads CASSQGGGNEQPQHF. The CDR3 bases are TGCGCCAGCAGCCAAGGTGGGGGGAACGAACAGCCCCAGCATTTT.

The chain has TRBV5-1 and TRBJ1-4; 11 bases map to TRBD1. Trimming removed 2 bases from V and 7 bases from J; junction bases left unmatched: 4. The CDR3 is made up of 15 amino acids. Germline loops: CDR1 SGHRS, CDR2 YFSETQ. The DNA of the CDR3 is TGCGCCAGCAGCTTAAGGACAGGGGGCGTTGAAAAACTGTTTTTT. Amino acids: CASSLRTGGVEKLFF.

The chain combines TRBV15 with TRBJ1-2; D is unclear. Per germline, CDR1 LNHNV and CDR2 YYDKDF (reference sequence). The CDR3 spans 14 residues. V was pared by 1 base and J by 2 bases, with 8 bases between. Written as DNA, the CDR3 is TGTGCCACCAGCAGAGTAGAGGAGAACTATGGCTACACCTTC. Encoded protein: CATSRVEENYGYTF. The full variable domain, rest sourced from reference TRBV15 and TRBJ1-2, is DAMVIQNPRYQVTQFGKPVTLSCSQTLNHNVMYWYQQKSSQAPKLLFHYYDKDFNNEADTPDNFQSRRPNTSFCFLDIRSPGLGDTAMYLCATSRVEENYGYTFGSGTRLTVV.

The rearrangement uses TRBV5-1 and TRBJ1-1, with D hard to call. Trimming shortened V by 0 bases and J by 1 base, and 10 bases separated the two germline ends. In germline, CDR1 is SGHRS, CDR2 YFSETQ. This CDR3 contains 15 residues. DNA of the CDR3: TGCGCCAGCAGCTTGGGAGCCAGGTCGAACACTGAAGCTTTCTTT. Its translation is CASSLGARSNTEAFF. Drawing the rest from reference TRBV5-1 and TRBJ1-1, the complete variable domain is KAGVTQTPRYLIKTRGQQVTLSCSPISGHRSVSWYQQTPGQGLQFLFEYFSETQRNKGNFPGRFSGRQFSNSRSEMNVSTLELGDSALYLCASSLGARSNTEAFFGQGTRLTVV.

The gene calls are TRBV5-1 and TRBJ1-5, with 7 bases that match TRBD1. The V gene end was trimmed by 0 bases and the J gene end by 0 bases; junction bases not matched to a gene: 6. Per germline, CDR1 SGHRS and CDR2 YFSETQ. The CDR3 spans 17 residues. CDR3 amino acids: CASSLERDRYSNQPQHF. The CDR3 nucleotides are TGCGCCAGCAGCTTGGAGAGGGACAGATATAGCAATCAGCCCCAGCATTTT. The full variable domain, with the rest looked up from reference TRBV5-1 and TRBJ1-5, is KAGVTQTPRYLIKTRGQQVTLSCSPISGHRSVSWYQQTPGQGLQFLFEYFSETQRNKGNFPGRFSGRQFSNSRSEMNVSTLELGDSALYLCASSLERDRYSNQPQHFGDGTRLSIL.

This sequence joins TRBV9 and TRBJ2-6; TRBD1 is a possible D gene (6 bases). Per germline, CDR1 SGDLS and CDR2 YYNGEE. The germline V and J ends were trimmed by 7 bases and 0 bases, with 29 bases remaining between them. CDR3 size: 21 residues. The CDR3 sequence: CASARTAPRDTQSSGANVLTF. CDR3 nucleotide sequence: TGTGCCAGCGCACGAACAGCGCCACGGGACACCCAATCCTCTGGGGCCAACGTCCTGACTTTC. The full variable domain, with the rest looked up from reference TRBV9 and TRBJ2-6, is DSGVTQTPKHLITATGQRVTLRCSPRSGDLSVYWYQQSLDQGLQFLIQYYNGEERAKGNILERFSAQQFPDLHSELNLSSLELGDSALYFCASARTAPRDTQSSGANVLTFGAGSRLTVL.

Remarks on this clone: Other DNA sequences within the sample encode an identical CDR3. This chain links TRBV4-3 with TRBJ1-5; D unresolved. Trimming stripped 0 bases from V and 6 bases from J, with 6 bases between. CDR1 is LGHNA and CDR2 is YSLEER in the germline V gene. This CDR3 has 13 residues. The CDR3 nucleotides read TGCGCCAGCAGCCAAGATTCGGGTCAGCCCCAGCATTTT. As protein: CASSQDSGQPQHF.

The V gene is TRBV27, the J gene TRBJ1-1, with D possibly matching TRBD1 (6 bases). V was pared by 6 bases and J by 1 base, with 9 bases between. The CDR3 is 13 residues long. Germline V gene sequence: CDR1 MNHEY, CDR2 SMNVEV (reference sequence). In DNA form, the CDR3 reads TGTGCCAGCAGACCGACAGGGAACACTGAAGCTTTCTTT. Translating gives CASRPTGNTEAFF.

This rearrangement joins TRBV7-2 to TRBJ1-1; 9 positions match TRBD1. Germline CDR1 is SGHTA and CDR2 is FQGNSA. Trimming cost V 5 bases and J 11 bases; bases outside gene matches: 12. The CDR3 length is 14 residues. DNA of the CDR3: TGTGCCAGCAGCCCGCCGGGACAGGGCTTTTTGGCTTTCTTT. Translation gives CASSPPGQGFLAFF.

The rearrangement uses TRBV15 and TRBJ1-2; possibly TRBD1 for D (6 bases). CDR3 length: 13 amino acids. The V and J ends lost 3 bases and 13 bases respectively, with 18 bases between them. Germline CDR1 and CDR2: LNHNV and YYDKDF (reference sequence). CDR3 amino acids: CATSSLIRGAGTF. DNA for the CDR3: TGTGCCACCAGCAGCCTCATCAGGGGCGCCGGCACCTTC.

The chain employs TRBV7-2 and TRBJ2-1; 7 nucleotides line up with TRBD1. Losses at the gene ends were 4 bases for V and 8 bases for J; bases not matched to a gene: 5. This CDR3 spans 13 amino acids. Germline V gene data show CDR1 as SGHTA and CDR2 as FQGNSA. CDR3 sequence: CASSSWDSHEQFF. In DNA form, the CDR3 reads TGTGCCAGCAGCTCCTGGGACAGCCATGAGCAGTTCTTC.

CDR3 protein: CASRGGSAGHTEAFF. The CDR3 DNA follows: TGTGCCAGCAGGGGAGGTTCGGCGGGGCACACTGAAGCTTTCTTT. The rearrangement links TRBV28 to TRBJ1-1; D might be TRBD1 (5 bases). Germline values: CDR1 MDHEN, CDR2 SYDVKM. The CDR3 covers 15 residues. V lost 6 bases and J lost 3, with 17 bases in between.

This chain links TRBV5-8 with TRBJ1-5; D unresolved. This CDR3 has 15 residues. CDR1 and CDR2 (germline): SGHTS, YDEGEE. V lost 0 bases, J lost 0 bases, and 7 bases lay in between. The DNA of the CDR3 is TGTGCCAGCAGCTTGGGACATACTAGCAATCAGCCCCAGCATTTT. Translating gives CASSLGHTSNQPQHF.

This rearrangement joins TRBV6-5 to TRBJ2-5, with D possibly matching TRBD2 (7 bases). In germline, CDR1 is MNHEY, CDR2 SVGAGI. The CDR3 is 14 amino acids. Trimming left V 8 bases short and J 2 bases short, with 15 bases between. The CDR3 DNA sequence: TGTGCCAGCTCTGGGGGGGCACATCAAGAGACCCAGTACTTC. Its translation: CASSGGAHQETQYF.

The chain recombines TRBV4-1 with TRBJ1-1, with D maybe TRBD1 (6 bases). Germline CDR1 reads MGHRA; CDR2 reads YSYEKL. The V gene lost 0 bases and the J gene lost 4 bases, with 24 bases spanning the gap. The CDR3 sequence is 19 residues long. CDR3 nucleotides: TGCGCCAGCAGCCAAGAGAGATCGAGACCGGGGGGCGGTAGCACTGAAGCTTTCTTT. Protein product: CASSQERSRPGGGSTEAFF.

The chain couples TRBV5-8 to TRBJ2-2, with 11 bases fitting TRBD2. Germline assignment: CDR1 SGHTS and CDR2 YDEGEE. Trimming took 1 base from V and 6 from J; bases not matched to a gene: 2. This CDR3 contains 15 residues. The CDR3 loop reads CASSLLAGGPGELFF. The CDR3 coding sequence is TGTGCCAGCAGCTTGCTAGCGGGGGGCCCCGGGGAGCTGTTTTTT.

The chain joins TRBV6-5 to TRBJ1-6; perhaps TRBD1 as D (5 bases). CDR1 is MNHEY, CDR2 SVGAGI, per germline. With 6 bases removed from V and 7 bases from J, the gap between germline ends came to 13 bases. The CDR3 length is 14 residues. The CDR3 bases are TGTGCCAGCAGGTGGGCCTCAGGGAATTCACCCCTCCACTTT. Translating gives CASRWASGNSPLHF.

The gene calls are TRBV18 and TRBJ2-7; a possible D gene is TRBD2 (5 bases). V lost 0 bases and J 7 bases, leaving 10 bases between the germline ends. Germline assignment: CDR1 KGHSH and CDR2 LQKENI. The length of the CDR3 is 13 residues. The CDR3 sequence: CASSPPIREEQYF. The DNA of the CDR3 is TGTGCCAGCTCACCACCGATAAGGGAGGAGCAGTACTTC.

This chain joins TRBV10-3 and TRBJ2-3, with D maybe TRBD1 (6 bases). Germline V gene data show CDR1 as ENHRY and CDR2 as SYGVKD. V shed 6 bases and J shed 0 bases, with 13 bases lying between them. The CDR3 covers 15 residues. The CDR3 DNA is TGTGCCATCAGGCAAGGACAGTCTAGCACAGATACGCAGTATTTT. Residues: CAIRQGQSSTDTQYF.

The chain has TRBV10-1 and TRBJ2-2; TRBD1 agrees at 7 bases. Germline lookup yields CDR1 WNHNN and CDR2 SYGVQD (reference sequence). J gave up 6 bases and V 5 bases, and 6 bases lay outside the gene matches. The CDR3 is 14 residues long. This CDR3 is CASSRYRGPGELFF. The CDR3, as DNA: TGCGCCAGCAGTCGCTACAGGGGTCCCGGGGAGCTGTTTTTT.

This chain joins TRBV4-3 and TRBJ1-5; 7 bases map to TRBD1. CDR3 length: 15 residues. Germline CDR1 reads LGHNA; CDR2 reads YSLEER. The junction had 5 bases not matched to a gene; V was cut back by 1 base and J by 5 bases. Here the CDR3 DNA reads TGCGCCAGCAGCCAAGGTCTACAGGGGTATCAGCCCCAGCATTTT. Its protein is CASSQGLQGYQPQHF.

The chain uses TRBV27 and TRBJ2-7; D gene ambiguous. This CDR3 is built from 13 residues. Germline CDR1 and CDR2: MNHEY and SMNVEV (reference sequence). V shed 8 bases and J shed 2 bases, with 13 bases lying between them. CDR3 DNA sequence: TGTGCCAGCGGCCTCCCCTTAACCTACGAGCAGTACTTC. Translating it yields CASGLPLTYEQYF.

The V call is TRBV28, the J call TRBJ1-5, with 11 bases aligning to TRBD1. In germline, CDR1 is MDHEN, CDR2 SYDVKM. Trimming took 7 bases from V and 3 from J; bases not matched to a gene: 5. The CDR3 is made up of 15 amino acids. This CDR3 reads CASMTGQGVNQPQHF. The CDR3, as DNA: TGTGCCAGCATGACGGGACAGGGGGTCAATCAGCCCCAGCATTTT.

The chain carries TRBV5-1 and TRBJ2-7; D is possibly TRBD1 (5 bases). The germline gives CDR1 SGHRS, CDR2 YFSETQ. Deletions cut 2 bases from V and 4 bases from J, with 13 bases between. The CDR3 consists of 14 residues. CDR3 bases: TGCGCCAGCAGCTTATCCCAGGGTGGTTACGAGCAGTACTTC. This gives the protein CASSLSQGGYEQYF.

This rearrangement joins TRBV30 to TRBJ1-3, with D perhaps matching TRBD1 (6 bases). V lost 8 bases and J lost 1, with 9 bases in between. Germline CDR1 and CDR2: GTSNPN and SVGIG (reference sequence). The CDR3 spans 12 residues. CDR3 in amino acids: CAGTFSGNTIYF. CDR3 DNA: TGTGCCGGGACATTTTCTGGAAACACCATATATTTT.